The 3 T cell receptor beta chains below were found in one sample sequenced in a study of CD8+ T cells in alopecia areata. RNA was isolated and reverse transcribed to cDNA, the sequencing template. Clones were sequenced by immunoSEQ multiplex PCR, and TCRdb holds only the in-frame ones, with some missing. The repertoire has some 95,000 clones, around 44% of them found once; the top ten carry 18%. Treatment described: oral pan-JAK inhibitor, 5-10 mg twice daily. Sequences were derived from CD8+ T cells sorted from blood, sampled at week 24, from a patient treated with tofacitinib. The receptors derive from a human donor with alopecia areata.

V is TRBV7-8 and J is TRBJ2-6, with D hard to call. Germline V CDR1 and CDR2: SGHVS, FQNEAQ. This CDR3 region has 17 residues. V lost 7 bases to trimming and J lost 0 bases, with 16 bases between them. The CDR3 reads CASIIEVSNSGANVLTF. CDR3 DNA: TGTGCCAGCATCATAGAGGTCTCTAACTCTGGGGCCAACGTCCTGACTTTC.

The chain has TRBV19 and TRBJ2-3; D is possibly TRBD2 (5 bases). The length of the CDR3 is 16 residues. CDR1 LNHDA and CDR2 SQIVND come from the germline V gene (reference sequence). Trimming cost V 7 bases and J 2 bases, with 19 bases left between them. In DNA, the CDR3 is TGTGCCAGTACCATGAGGGCGTCGCATAACACAGATACGCAGTATTTT. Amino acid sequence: CASTMRASHNTDTQYF.

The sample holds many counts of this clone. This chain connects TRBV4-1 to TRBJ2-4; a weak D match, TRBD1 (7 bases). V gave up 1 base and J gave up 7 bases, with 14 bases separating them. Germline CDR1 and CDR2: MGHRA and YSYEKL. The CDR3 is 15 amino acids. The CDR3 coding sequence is TGCGCCAGCAGCCAAGCCCCTCCAGGGGGGAACATTCAGTACTTC. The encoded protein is CASSQAPPGGNIQYF.